This T cell receptor (beta chain) was recovered during a study of shared clonotypes between healthy human individuals. Several immunoSEQ plates received, in even portions, the genomic DNA of each subset. Some 30,000 T cell genomes (around 300 ng DNA) went into each PBMC replicate. Clones were sequenced by immunoSEQ multiplex PCR, and TCRdb holds only the in-frame ones, with some missing. The table records about half a million clones, approximately 82% of them present only once. Note on this clone: The antigen remains unidentified.

Study-wide results and caveats: Among donors, sharing of clonotypes was expected to be affected by sequencing depth.

Germline V gene lookup returns CDR1 MGHRA and CDR2 YSYEKL. Trimming took 2 bases from V and 8 from J; bases not matched to a gene: 7. The length of the CDR3 is 15 residues. Nashville, Tennessee was home to all donors, who were Caucasian adults. This clonotype was obtained from a middle-aged woman in good health. Some clones in this sample may be carry-over from other donors' samples. The sample taken for sequencing was PBMCs. The chain has TRBV4-1 and TRBJ1-5; 9 bases align to TRBD1. The DNA of the CDR3 is TGCGCCAGCAGCCAACCGGGACAGGGAAGGAAGCCCCAGCATTTT. Translation gives CASSQPGQGRKPQHF.